This T cell receptor (beta chain) derives from a study of cytomegalovirus exposure and HLA in healthy donors. Overall study: An earlier analysis found fewer than 120 million unique TCR beta sequences from about 190 million T cells.

This clone was recorded once. The V gene's germline CDR1 is KGHSH and CDR2 LQKENI. This CDR3 has 16 amino acids. The junction had 12 bases not matched to a gene; V was cut back by 3 bases and J by 5 bases. Though probably carrying unrecorded immune exposures, donors were nominally healthy at sampling. It was with 60 Vbeta and 13 Jbeta primers that the PCR ran. Profiling relied on immunoSEQ multiplex PCR, and the TCRdb table lists in-frame clones only, not all of them. The sample carries approximately 93,000 clones, about 79% recorded once. The source material was PBMCs. This sequence joins TRBV18 and TRBJ2-5; 7 bases line up with TRBD1. This TCR was sampled from a man in his forties or fifties in good health and CMV-seronegative. CDR3 in DNA: TGTGCCAGCTCACCGAGTAGGGGGCGACTTGTGGAGACCCAGTACTTC. This encodes CASSPSRGRLVETQYF.